The rows below give T cell receptor beta chains drawn from one sample of a study of blood T cell repertoires in COVID-19. Sequencing was performed with immunoSEQ multiplex PCR; in TCRdb, only in-frame clones are kept and a portion is missing. The repertoire holds approximately 70,000 clones, with about nine tenths as singletons. The sequencing input was peripheral blood. The receptors here all came from a human donor in a cohort sampled during active COVID-19. The CDR3 runs from the conserved cysteine through the conserved F or W. A D gene is named only where the DNA matches it firmly. A clone size is listed for some rows: how often the clone was seen (once, few, many), or a class if it is expanded.

v_gene,j_gene,d_gene,abundance,CDR3aa,CDR3nt
TRBV4-1,TRBJ2-5,.,.,CASSQIQGDYFQETQYF,TGCGCCAGCAGCCAAATACAGGGCGACTATTTCCAAGAGACCCAGTACTTC
TRBV7-8,TRBJ2-1,TRBD2,.,CASSSLAGGSTEQFF,TGTGCCAGCAGCTCTCTAGCGGGGGGGTCTACAGAGCAGTTCTTC
TRBV28,TRBJ2-7,TRBD2,.,CASSFSTSGSNEQYF,TGTGCCAGCAGTTTTTCGACTAGCGGGAGCAACGAGCAGTACTTC
TRBV18,TRBJ1-5,.,.,CASSPPAEPQHF,TGTGCCAGCTCACCACCGGCTGAGCCCCAGCATTTT
TRBV24-1,TRBJ2-7,.,.,CATSESGRLYEQYF,TGTGCCACCAGTGAGTCCGGTCGTCTCTACGAGCAGTACTTC
TRBV4-1,TRBJ2-7,.,.,CASSQTTGYEQYF,TGCGCCAGCAGCCAAACTACAGGGTACGAGCAGTACTTC
TRBV7-2,TRBJ2-2,TRBD2,.,CASSLSWGGFGTGELFF,TGTGCCAGCAGCTTGTCCTGGGGGGGGTTCGGCACCGGGGAGCTGTTTTTT
TRBV6-2/TRBV6-3,TRBJ2-7,TRBD2,.,CASSYSGSGREQYF,TGTGCCAGCAGTTACTCAGGTAGCGGGCGCGAGCAGTACTTC
TRBV4-2,TRBJ2-3,TRBD2,.,CASSQGMTSGRIDTQYF,TGTGCCAGCAGCCAAGGAATGACTAGCGGGAGAATAGATACGCAGTATTTT
TRBV11-2,TRBJ1-1,.,.,CASSLADRNTEAFF,TGTGCCAGCAGCTTAGCGGACAGGAACACTGAAGCTTTCTTT
TRBV9,TRBJ2-2,.,.,CASSPGQYTGELFF,TGTGCCAGCAGCCCAGGACAATACACCGGGGAGCTGTTTTTT
TRBV30,TRBJ2-7,TRBD2,once,CAWSVGVPGLGYEQYF,TGTGCCTGGAGTGTTGGTGTTCCGGGACTAGGGTACGAGCAGTACTTC
TRBV7-9,TRBJ1-3,.,.,CASSSNPAGFENTIYF,TGTGCCAGCAGTTCCAACCCCGCAGGATTCGAAAACACCATATATTTT
TRBV13,TRBJ2-7,TRBD1,.,CASSLRQGGYEQYF,TGTGCCAGCAGCCTTCGACAGGGGGGCTACGAGCAGTACTTC
TRBV11-3,TRBJ2-7,TRBD1,once,CASSLNRDRAYEQYF,TGTGCCAGCAGCTTAAACCGGGACAGGGCCTACGAGCAGTACTTC
TRBV9,TRBJ2-7,TRBD1,once,CASSGEVPGTGRYEQYF,TGTGCCAGCAGCGGAGAGGTTCCGGGGACAGGGAGGTACGAGCAGTACTTC
TRBV5-1,TRBJ1-3,.,few,CASSLGAGTGNTIYF,TGCGCCAGCAGCTTAGGAGCAGGGACTGGAAACACCATATATTTT
TRBV9,TRBJ2-7,TRBD2,.,CASSSVGTAGDEQYF,TGTGCCAGCAGCTCAGTAGGTACAGCGGGAGACGAGCAGTACTTC
TRBV4-3,TRBJ2-1,.,few,CASSQDGNSYNEQFF,TGCGCCAGCAGCCAAGATGGCAACAGCTACAATGAGCAGTTCTTC
TRBV6-1,TRBJ1-5,.,once,CASSEGGGYNQPQHF,TGTGCCAGCAGTGAAGGGGGAGGGTACAATCAGCCCCAGCATTTT
TRBV5-8,TRBJ2-3,.,few,CASRPDTPSTDTQYF,TGTGCCAGCAGGCCGGACACACCTAGCACAGATACGCAGTATTTT
TRBV19,TRBJ2-5,.,.,CASSYSLQETQYF,TGTGCCAGTAGTTACAGCCTCCAAGAGACCCAGTACTTC
TRBV18,TRBJ1-6,.,.,CASSPTGVSSNSPLHF,TGTGCCAGCTCACCAACAGGTGTCAGTAGTAATTCACCCCTCCACTTT
TRBV6-1,TRBJ1-1,.,.,CASSERGRGSRTEAFF,TGTGCCAGCAGTGAAAGGGGGAGGGGTTCGAGGACTGAAGCTTTCTTT
TRBV5-5,TRBJ2-3,.,.,CASSLSSTPDTQYF,TGTGCCAGCAGCTTGAGTAGCACCCCAGATACGCAGTATTTT
TRBV20-1,TRBJ2-2,.,.,CSASTGRGELFF,TGCAGTGCTAGTACAGGCCGGGGGGAGCTGTTTTTT
TRBV11-2,TRBJ2-1,.,.,CASSFFLGASNEQFF,TGTGCCAGCAGCTTTTTTTTAGGAGCTTCCAATGAGCAGTTCTTC
TRBV7-6,TRBJ1-4,.,.,CASSLFGGGDEKLFF,TGTGCCAGCAGCTTATTCGGGGGAGGAGATGAAAAACTGTTTTTT
TRBV27,TRBJ1-5,TRBD1,.,CASSRWTGSTMGPQHF,TGTGCCAGCAGTCGATGGACAGGAAGTACGATGGGGCCCCAGCATTTT
TRBV27,TRBJ1-1,TRBD1,.,CATKGASDTEAFF,TGTGCCACCAAGGGGGCTTCGGACACTGAAGCTTTCTTT
TRBV14,TRBJ2-1,TRBD2,.,CASSQGLAGGSGEQFF,TGTGCCAGCAGCCAGGGACTAGCGGGGGGTTCGGGCGAGCAGTTCTTC
TRBV4-2,TRBJ1-2,.,.,CATGQNYGYTF,TGTGCCACCGGACAGAACTATGGCTACACCTTC
TRBV6-5,TRBJ1-1,.,.,CASSYGALAFF,TGTGCCAGCAGTTACGGGGCGCTAGCTTTCTTT
TRBV7-6,TRBJ1-6,TRBD1,.,CASSYSGTANSPLHF,TGTGCCAGCAGCTACTCCGGGACAGCTAATTCACCCCTCCACTTT
TRBV9,TRBJ2-5,.,.,CASSRGEGAGGETQYF,TGTGCCAGCAGCAGAGGCGAGGGGGCTGGGGGGGAGACCCAGTACTTC
TRBV7-2,TRBJ2-1,TRBD2,.,CASSPGLAGGRSSYNEQFF,TGTGCCAGCAGCCCGGGACTAGCGGGGGGCCGGAGCTCCTACAATGAGCAGTTCTTC
TRBV7-2,TRBJ2-5,TRBD1,.,CASSSRHQGAKTQYF,TGTGCCAGCAGCAGCCGACACCAGGGGGCAAAGACCCAGTACTTC
TRBV29-1,TRBJ2-7,.,.,CSAEGSGYEQYF,TGCAGCGCTGAAGGTTCGGGCTACGAGCAGTACTTC
TRBV4-3,TRBJ2-2,.,.,CASSQEVDGFIAGELFF,TGCGCCAGCAGCCAAGAGGTTGATGGTTTTATAGCCGGGGAGCTGTTTTTT
TRBV4-1,TRBJ1-3,.,medium-sized,CASSHPSTGDTIYF,TGCGCCAGCAGCCACCCCTCGACAGGCGACACCATATATTTT
TRBV7-3,TRBJ1-1,.,.,CASSTDTNTEAFF,TGTGCCAGCAGCACAGACACGAACACTGAAGCTTTCTTT
TRBV4-1,TRBJ1-4,.,few,CASSAGNAAKSEKLFF,TGCGCCAGCAGCGCCGGGAACGCCGCTAAGTCGGAAAAACTGTTTTTT
TRBV27,TRBJ2-5,.,.,CASSTEMYQETQYF,TGTGCCAGCAGTACCGAGATGTACCAAGAGACCCAGTACTTC
TRBV4-3,TRBJ2-2,.,.,CASSQESHLTGELFF,TGCGCCAGCAGCCAAGAAAGCCATCTTACCGGGGAGCTGTTTTTT
TRBV11-3,TRBJ2-5,TRBD1,.,CASSSGTGYGETQYF,TGTGCCAGCAGCAGCGGGACAGGGTACGGAGAGACCCAGTACTTC
TRBV9,TRBJ2-3,.,.,CASSAIADTQYF,TGTGCCAGCAGCGCAATAGCCGATACGCAGTATTTT
TRBV19,TRBJ1-5,.,.,CASSISGNQPQHF,TGTGCCAGTAGTATATCAGGGAATCAGCCCCAGCATTTT
TRBV5-6,TRBJ1-5,.,few,CASSSRAGRAQHF,TGTGCCAGCAGCTCCAGGGCGGGGAGGGCCCAGCATTTT
TRBV3-1/TRBV3-2,TRBJ2-1,TRBD2,.,CASSPASGGAYNEQFF,TGTGCCAGCAGCCCGGCTAGCGGGGGTGCTTACAATGAGCAGTTCTTC
TRBV5-1,TRBJ2-3,TRBD2,.,CASSLETSGSRQYF,TGCGCCAGCAGCTTGGAGACTAGCGGGAGTAGGCAGTATTTT
TRBV7-3,TRBJ2-1,.,once,CASSLRGAYNEQFF,TGTGCCAGCAGCTTACGGGGAGCCTACAATGAGCAGTTCTTC
TRBV11-2,TRBJ2-7,TRBD1,.,CASSQLTGSSYEQYF,TGTGCCAGCAGCCAGTTGACAGGGAGCTCCTACGAGCAGTACTTC
TRBV18,TRBJ1-3,.,.,CASSPDTISGNTIYF,TGTGCCAGCTCACCTGACACGATCTCTGGAAACACCATATATTTT
TRBV30,TRBJ2-3,TRBD2,once,CAWSTRLAPSTDTQYF,TGTGCCTGGAGTACCAGACTAGCCCCTAGCACAGATACGCAGTATTTT
TRBV9,TRBJ2-1,TRBD2,.,CASSVGRAGGQNEQFF,TGTGCCAGCAGCGTAGGAAGAGCGGGGGGGCAGAATGAGCAGTTCTTC